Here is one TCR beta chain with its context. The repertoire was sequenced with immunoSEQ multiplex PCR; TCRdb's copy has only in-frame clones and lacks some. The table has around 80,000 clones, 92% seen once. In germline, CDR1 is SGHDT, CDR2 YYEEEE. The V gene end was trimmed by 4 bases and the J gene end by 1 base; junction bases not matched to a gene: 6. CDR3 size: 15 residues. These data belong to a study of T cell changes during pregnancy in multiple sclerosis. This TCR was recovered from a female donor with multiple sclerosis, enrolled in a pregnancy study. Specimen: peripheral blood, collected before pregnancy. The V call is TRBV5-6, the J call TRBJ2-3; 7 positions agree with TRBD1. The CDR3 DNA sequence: TGTGCCAGCAGCCCTACAGGGGAAGGCACAGATACGCAGTATTTT. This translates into CASSPTGEGTDTQYF.